A single T cell receptor (beta chain) is shown here with its context. The antigen remains undetermined. This may come from a read error, since a much larger clone is one base off. The entry originates in a study of human T cells and chemical hapten exposure. The CDR3 consists of 14 residues. The germline CDR1 and CDR2 sequences are SQVTM and ANQGSEA. Noted time point: patch test 1, 2 weeks after DPC sensitization. The treatment was: therapeutic diphenylcyclopropenone sensitization with weekly scalp DPC. Points from the study as a whole: Controls had significantly fewer large CDR3 similarity clusters than were formed by expanded TCRs. Counts of TCRs above 1 in 1000 frequency stayed unchanged with DPC sensitization.

Using its own MiXCR run on the RACE reads, TCRdb lists one record per CDR3 protein. The table has around 380,000 distinct CDR3 sequences, more than 4.5% seen once. This TCR came from a woman in her 50s with alopecia areata. Some clones in this sample may be carry-over from other donors' samples. The V and J genes are TRBV29-1 and TRBJ1-4; 12 bases map to TRBD1. This specimen consisted of whole blood, obtained in connection with sensitization to the hapten diphenylcyclopropenone (DPC). CDR3 DNA sequence: TGCAGCGTGGGGACAGGGGGCTTGAATGAAAAACTGCTTTTT. As protein: CSVGTGGLNEKLLF.